The clone carrying this TCR beta chain occurred a few times. Its antigen is unknown. This sample is part of a study of CD8 T cells in ankylosing spondylitis. Germline V lookup: CDR1 SGHAT, CDR2 FQNNGV. Trimming cost V 1 base and J 3 bases; bases outside gene matches: 1. The CDR3 totals 14 residues. Study-level points and caveats: What seemed typical of ankylosing spondylitis blood was a TCR beta motif built from about 8 highly homologous variants.

TCRdb called the 5' RACE reads again in MiXCR, with one record for every CDR3 protein. The sample includes 350,000 or so distinct CDR3 sequences, roughly 14% of them seen just once. The V gene is TRBV11-2, the J gene TRBJ1-2; 8 positions match TRBD1. Sequencing input: blood, either unsorted or a sorted T cell fraction (not recorded which). The TCR comes from a male donor with ankylosing spondylitis or in good health (not recorded which). CDR3 sequence reads: CASSLAGGDYGYTF. DNA of the CDR3: TGTGCCAGCAGCTTAGCAGGGGGCGACTATGGCTACACCTTC.